Reported below is one TCR beta chain. Per the authors' pipeline: Quantification of nucleated cells was approximated via reference gene primer amplification. Sequencing used immunoSEQ multiplex PCR; TCRdb keeps in-frame clones, though not all of them. V and J calls and clone size follow that table, whereas D and trimming were derived from the DNA. Of 140,000 to 150,000 clones detected, approximately 80% appear once; the ten largest clones hold about a tenth. This sample was included in a study of blood T cell repertoires in COVID-19. Study in general: Nucleic acid was either cDNA or gDNA, and it came from T cells, B-cell-depleted T cells, or PBMCs.

The CDR3 covers 11 residues. In germline, CDR1 is MNHNS, CDR2 SASEGT. The V end was cut by 3 bases, the J end by 9 bases, with 6 bases between. The TCR originated in a man in his 60s with active or convalescent COVID-19. V usage is TRBV6-1 and J usage is TRBJ1-5; D is undetermined. Sequencing input: peripheral blood. CDR3 amino acids: CASSEEPPQHF. As DNA, the CDR3 is TGTGCCAGCAGTGAGGAGCCGCCCCAGCATTTT.